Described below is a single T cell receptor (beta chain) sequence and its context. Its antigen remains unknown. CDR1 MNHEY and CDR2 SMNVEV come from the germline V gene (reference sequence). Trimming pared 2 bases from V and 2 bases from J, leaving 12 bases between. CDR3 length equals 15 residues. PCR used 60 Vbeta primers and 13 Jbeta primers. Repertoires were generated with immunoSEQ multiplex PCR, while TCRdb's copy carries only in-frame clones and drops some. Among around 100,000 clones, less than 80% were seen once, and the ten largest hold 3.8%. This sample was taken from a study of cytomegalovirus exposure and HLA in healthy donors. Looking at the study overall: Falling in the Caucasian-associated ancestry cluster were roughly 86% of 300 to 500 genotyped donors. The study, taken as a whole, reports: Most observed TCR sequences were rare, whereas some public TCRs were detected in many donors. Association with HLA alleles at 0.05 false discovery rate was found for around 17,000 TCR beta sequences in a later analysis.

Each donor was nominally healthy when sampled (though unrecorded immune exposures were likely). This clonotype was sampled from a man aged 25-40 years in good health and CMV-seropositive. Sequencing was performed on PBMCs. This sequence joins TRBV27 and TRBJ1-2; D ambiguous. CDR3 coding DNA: TGTGCCAGCAGTTTAAGTCTGAGAGGAAACTATGGCTACACCTTC. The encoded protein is CASSLSLRGNYGYTF.